A selection of T cell receptor beta chains follows, all from one sample in a study of beta chain features in type 1 diabetes. Generated by immunoSEQ multiplex PCR, the TCRdb table keeps only in-frame clones and is missing some. The repertoire holds almost 350,000 clones, 15% to 20% seen once, with around 0.044% in the top ten. Sequencing was carried out using naive CD4+ T cells from blood. These receptor sequences come from a woman younger than 35 in good health. Both conserved end residues are part of each CDR3. The order of the fields is D gene, V gene, J gene, clone size, CDR3 DNA, CDR3 protein. A D gene is named only where the DNA matches it firmly. Part of the rows lack a size; the others show once, few, many or a class for expanded clones.

-	TRBV25-1	TRBJ1-6	few	TGTGCCAGCAAGGGTACGACAGGTGACGTTAATTCACCCCTCCACTTT	CASKGTTGDVNSPLHF
TRBD2	TRBV6-6	TRBJ2-2	few	TGTGCCAGCAGTTACTCTGGGGGGGACACCGGGGAGCTGTTTTTT	CASSYSGGDTGELFF
-	TRBV29-1	TRBJ1-2	-	TGCAGCGTTAGCCGGCAGGGACTTTTCTATGGCTACACCTTC	CSVSRQGLFYGYTF
-	TRBV6-6	TRBJ2-1	few	TGTGCCAGCAGTCTCCAGGGGACCCATGAGCAGTTCTTC	CASSLQGTHEQFF
TRBD2	TRBV5-1	TRBJ2-1	few	TGCGCCAGCAGCGGGGCGGGAGGGGGATACAATGAGCAGTTCTTC	CASSGAGGGYNEQFF
-	TRBV29-1	TRBJ2-7	few	TGCAGCGTTCTCTCACTCCCCTACGAGCAGTACTTC	CSVLSLPYEQYF
-	TRBV7-9	TRBJ2-1	-	TGTGCCAGCAGCTTAGAACCAAACAGGGAGCAGTTCTTC	CASSLEPNREQFF
-	TRBV14	TRBJ1-2	few	TGTGCCAGCAGCCCGGGCAGGGGCTATGGCTACACCTTC	CASSPGRGYGYTF
-	TRBV27	TRBJ2-3	few	TGTGCCAGTAGACGGGGAGATACGCAGTATTTT	CASRRGDTQYF
-	TRBV4-2	TRBJ2-5	few	TGTGCCAGCAGCCAATCAGTGGGGCTGGAGACCCAGTACTTC	CASSQSVGLETQYF
-	TRBV30	TRBJ1-5	few	TGTGCCTGGAGTGTACGGGGTCGGGGCAATCAGCCCCAGCATTTT	CAWSVRGRGNQPQHF
-	TRBV25-1	TRBJ2-5	few	TGTGCCAGTTCCGGGGTCGGTAAAGAGACCCAGTACTTC	CASSGVGKETQYF
-	TRBV28	TRBJ2-3	-	TGTGCCAGCACCGCGGCTGGGGCGCTGCGGGATACGCAGTATTTT	CASTAAGALRDTQYF
TRBD2	TRBV5-4	TRBJ2-3	-	TGTGCCAGCACTGCTAGCGGTAGCACAGATACGCAGTATTTT	CASTASGSTDTQYF